These 19 T cell receptor beta chains were sequenced from one sample in a study of brain T cells in children with intractable seizures. Time point given: blood from clinic visit 5 months post-surgery; TSC patient then seizure free. Data came from immunoSEQ multiplex PCR; TCRdb stores just in-frame clones and leaves some out. Among about 340,000 clones listed, 93% were seen once. Sequences were derived from peripheral blood, sampled 5 to 6 months after surgery. These receptor sequences come from a boy less than two years old with tuberous sclerosis and intractable seizures.

In DNA form, the CDR3 reads TGTGCCAGCAGTCGACACACAGCGGGTAGCTCCTACAATGAGCAGTTCTTC. The encoded protein is CASSRHTAGSSYNEQFF. The rearrangement joins TRBV6-6 to TRBJ2-1; a possible D gene is TRBD2 (6 bases). The CDR3 covers 17 residues. The ends were cut back, 5 bases at V and 0 bases at J, with 17 bases in the middle. In germline, CDR1 is MNHNY, CDR2 SVGAGI (reference sequence).

The rearrangement joins TRBV25-1 to TRBJ2-1; 7 nucleotides align to TRBD2. Germline-derived CDR1 and CDR2 are MGHDK and SYGVNS. J was trimmed by 9 bases and V by 0 bases; bases with no gene match: 8. The CDR3 is made up of 15 amino acids. CDR3 nucleotide sequence: TGTGCCAGCAGTGAATACGCGGGGGAGAGGGGTGAGCAGTTCTTC. Residues: CASSEYAGERGEQFF.

The rearrangement links TRBV12-3 or TRBV12-4 to TRBJ1-2; the D gene is possibly TRBD1 (5 bases). V dropped 4 bases and J dropped 8 bases, with 8 bases sitting between them. The CDR3 loop spans 11 amino acids. DNA of the CDR3: TGTGCCAGCAGTTCGGGGGGAGGCTACACCTTC. Protein sequence: CASSSGGGYTF.

On this clone: At the DNA level, this CDR3 is encoded by other sequences in the same sample as well. The CDR3 nucleotides read TGTGCCAGCAGTTTATCGGCTAACTATGGCTACACCTTC. Encoded protein: CASSLSANYGYTF. This chain uses TRBV27 with TRBJ1-2; D remains ambiguous. Trimming cost V 0 bases and J 0 bases, with 2 bases left between them. This CDR3 contains 13 residues. CDR1 is MNHEY and CDR2 is SMNVEV in the germline V gene (reference sequence).

The rearrangement joins TRBV4-2 to TRBJ2-1; no definite D call. Germline V gene data show CDR1 as LGHNA and CDR2 as YNFKEQ. V lost 0 bases and J 5 bases, leaving 5 bases between the germline ends. The CDR3 loop spans 13 amino acids. The CDR3 coding sequence is TGTGCCAGCAGCCAAGAACATAACAATGAGCAGTTCTTC. Translated: CASSQEHNNEQFF.

The chain is built from TRBV24-1 and TRBJ2-2; D is unresolved. This CDR3 is 15 amino acids long. Trimming pared 6 bases from V and 6 bases from J, leaving 16 bases between. Germline-derived CDR1 and CDR2 are KGHDR and SFDVKD. CDR3: CATSSNGVPPGELFF. The CDR3 DNA reads TGTGCCACCAGTTCAAATGGGGTTCCCCCCGGGGAGCTGTTTTTT.

This chain links TRBV6-5 with TRBJ2-5; 11 positions match TRBD2. This CDR3 is built from 16 residues. Germline CDR1 and CDR2: MNHEY and SVGAGI. J was trimmed by 7 bases and V by 2 bases; bases with no gene match: 9. CDR3 DNA: TGTGCCAGCAGTTACCAGCCTAGCGGGAGGCCGAGGACCCAGTACTTC. Its protein product is CASSYQPSGRPRTQYF.

The chain uses TRBV27 and TRBJ1-5; unclear D gene. The CDR3 extends over 15 amino acids. Germline V gene lookup returns CDR1 MNHEY and CDR2 SMNVEV (reference sequence). V lost 5 bases to trimming and J lost 0 bases, with 11 bases between them. The CDR3 DNA reads TGTGCCAGCAGTGCGGACGGCTATAGCAATCAGCCCCAGCATTTT. Encoded protein: CASSADGYSNQPQHF.

The chain recombines TRBV6-6 with TRBJ1-1, with 8 bases lining up with TRBD1. J lost 5 bases, V lost 6 bases, and 11 bases had no gene match. The CDR3 covers 15 residues. CDR1 is MNHNY and CDR2 is SVGAGI in the germline V gene (reference sequence). CDR3: CASRYDQGASTEAFF. The CDR3 DNA reads as TGTGCCAGCAGATACGACCAGGGGGCGAGTACTGAAGCTTTCTTT.

This clone appeared a single time. The gene calls are TRBV6-2 or TRBV6-3 and TRBJ2-7, with 7 bases aligning to TRBD2. V was pared by 4 bases and J by 3 bases, with 15 bases of the junction left unmatched. CDR1 is MNHEY, CDR2 SVGEGT, per germline. The CDR3 runs 17 residues. The CDR3 here is CASSWPPSRGGIYEQYF. DNA for the CDR3: TGTGCCAGCAGTTGGCCGCCTTCGCGGGGAGGGATCTACGAGCAGTACTTC.

The rearrangement uses TRBV27 and TRBJ1-2, with D perhaps matching TRBD1 (6 bases). Trimming shortened V by 10 bases and J by 6 bases, and 21 bases separated the two germline ends. The CDR3 sequence is 14 residues long. From germline, CDR1 is MNHEY and CDR2 SMNVEV (reference sequence). This chain's CDR3 is CATTGGGLGDGYTF. The CDR3 nucleotides are TGTGCCACCACCGGGGGGGGCTTGGGCGATGGCTACACCTTC.

The rearrangement joins TRBV3-1 (or the pseudogene TRBV3-2) to TRBJ2-7, with D tentatively TRBD2 (6 bases). The CDR3 has 14 residues. The germline V gene has CDR1 LGHDT and CDR2 YNNKEL (reference sequence). The V end was cut by 4 bases, the J end by 1 base, with 11 bases between. CDR3 protein: CASSPGLNSYEQYF. The CDR3 region has the DNA TGTGCCAGCAGCCCGGGACTTAATTCCTACGAGCAGTACTTC.

The rearrangement joins TRBV10-3 to TRBJ2-4; the D gene is possibly TRBD1 (6 bases). The CDR3 runs to 18 residues. CDR1 and CDR2 (germline): ENHRY, SYGVKD. The V end was cut by 3 bases, the J end by 4 bases, with 22 bases between. CDR3 region: CAISESETVGRGKNIQYF. The CDR3, as DNA: TGTGCCATCAGTGAAAGTGAAACAGTGGGCAGGGGAAAAAACATTCAGTACTTC.

The V and J genes are TRBV5-4 and TRBJ2-3, with D perhaps TRBD2 (7 bases). V lost 2 bases and J 4 bases, leaving 14 bases between the germline ends. The CDR3 length is 15 residues. Germline assignment: CDR1 SGHNT and CDR2 YYREEE (reference sequence). The DNA of the CDR3 is TGTGCCAGCAGCTTCGGTCGGGGGGCCCCAGATACGCAGTATTTT. It codes for CASSFGRGAPDTQYF.

On this clone itself: Additional DNA sequences in this sample encode the identical CDR3. This chain uses TRBV25-1 with TRBJ2-5; D gene uncertain. Germline V lookup: CDR1 MGHDK, CDR2 SYGVNS. V lost 4 bases to trimming and J lost 4 bases, with 4 bases between them. The CDR3 length is 11 residues. As DNA, the CDR3 is TGTGCCAGCAGTGCGGGAGAGACCCAGTACTTC. This codes for CASSAGETQYF.

The chain combines TRBV29-1 with TRBJ2-7; 10 positions match TRBD2. J was trimmed by 0 bases and V by 0 bases; bases with no gene match: 2. CDR1 and CDR2 (germline): SQVTM, ANQGSEA. This CDR3 spans 15 amino acids. The CDR3 protein is CSVEELAGTSYEQYF. The CDR3 coding sequence is TGCAGCGTTGAAGAACTAGCGGGGACCTCCTACGAGCAGTACTTC.

The CDR3 DNA follows: TGTGCCAGCAGGTACGAAGGACAGGGAACGAATGGCTACACCTTC. Translated, it gives CASRYEGQGTNGYTF. The genes are TRBV6-5 and TRBJ1-2; 8 bases map to TRBD1. V shed 6 bases, J shed 6 bases, and the junction held 12 bases outside the gene matches. Looked up from germline, CDR1 is MNHEY and CDR2 is SVGAGI. The CDR3 covers 15 residues.

The chain combines TRBV7-3 with TRBJ2-2; D remains unclear. Germline CDR1 reads SGHTA; CDR2 reads FQGTGA. There are 13 residues in the CDR3. Trimming cost V 3 bases and J 0 bases, with 2 bases left between them. The CDR3 nucleotides read TGTGCCAGCAGCTTTGCGAACACCGGGGAGCTGTTTTTT. Translating it yields CASSFANTGELFF.

The chain recombines TRBV13 with TRBJ1-2, with D possibly being TRBD1 (5 bases). Germline V gene sequence: CDR1 PRHDT, CDR2 FYEKMQ (reference sequence). There are 13 residues in the CDR3. Deletions cut 3 bases from V and 2 bases from J, with 7 bases between. CDR3 nucleotide sequence: TGTGCCAGCAGCTTCGAGGGGAACTATGGCTACACCTTC. Translated: CASSFEGNYGYTF.